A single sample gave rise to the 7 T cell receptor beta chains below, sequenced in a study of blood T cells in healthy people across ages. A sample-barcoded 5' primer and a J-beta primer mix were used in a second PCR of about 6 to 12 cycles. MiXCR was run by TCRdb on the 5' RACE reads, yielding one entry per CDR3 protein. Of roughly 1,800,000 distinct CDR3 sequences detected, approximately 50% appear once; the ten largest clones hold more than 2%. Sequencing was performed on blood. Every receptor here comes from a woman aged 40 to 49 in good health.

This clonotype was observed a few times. This CDR3 reads CASSDRGYTDTQYF. CDR3 bases: TGTGCCAGCAGCGACAGGGGCTACACAGATACGCAGTATTTT. The chain recombines TRBV28 with TRBJ2-3, with 8 bases lining up with TRBD1. This CDR3 has 14 residues. The ends lost 6 bases at V and 2 bases at J; junction bases unmatched: 4. Per germline, CDR1 MDHEN and CDR2 SYDVKM. Combining the CDR3 with reference TRBV28 and TRBJ2-3 gives the whole variable domain DVKVTQSSRYLVKRTGEKVFLECVQDMDHENMFWYRQDPGLGLRLIYFSYDVKMKEKGDIPEGYSVSREKKERFSLILESASTNQTSMYLCASSDRGYTDTQYFGPGTRLTVL.

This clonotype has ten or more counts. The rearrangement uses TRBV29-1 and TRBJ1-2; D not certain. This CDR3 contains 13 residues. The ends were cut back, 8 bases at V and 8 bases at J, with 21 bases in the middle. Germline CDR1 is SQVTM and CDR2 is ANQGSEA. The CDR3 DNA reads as TGCAGCTTAGCGGACCACCCACGGGAAGGCTACACCTTC. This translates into CSLADHPREGYTF.

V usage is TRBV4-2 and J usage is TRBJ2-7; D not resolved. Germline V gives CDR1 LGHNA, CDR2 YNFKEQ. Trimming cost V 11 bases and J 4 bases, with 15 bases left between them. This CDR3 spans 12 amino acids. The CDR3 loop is CASGSSLYEQYF. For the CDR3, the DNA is TGTGCCTCCGGAAGTTCCCTTTACGAGCAGTACTTC.

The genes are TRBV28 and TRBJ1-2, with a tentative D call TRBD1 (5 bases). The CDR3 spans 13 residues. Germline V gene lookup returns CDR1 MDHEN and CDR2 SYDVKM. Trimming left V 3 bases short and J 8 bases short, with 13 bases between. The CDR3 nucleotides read TGTGCCAGCAGTTTCCAGGGACCGAGAGGCTACACCTTC. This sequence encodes CASSFQGPRGYTF.

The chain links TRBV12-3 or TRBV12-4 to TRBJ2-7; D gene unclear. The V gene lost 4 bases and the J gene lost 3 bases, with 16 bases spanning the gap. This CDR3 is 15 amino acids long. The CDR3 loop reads CASSSPLRRIYEQYF. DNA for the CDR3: TGTGCCAGCAGTTCCCCTCTGCGGCGTATCTACGAGCAGTACTTC.

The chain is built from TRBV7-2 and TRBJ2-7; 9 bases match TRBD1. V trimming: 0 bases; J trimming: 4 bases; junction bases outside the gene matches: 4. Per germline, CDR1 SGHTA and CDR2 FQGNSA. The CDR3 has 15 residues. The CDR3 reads CASSLAQDRGYEQYF. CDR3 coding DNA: TGTGCCAGCAGCTTAGCCCAGGACAGGGGATACGAGCAGTACTTC.

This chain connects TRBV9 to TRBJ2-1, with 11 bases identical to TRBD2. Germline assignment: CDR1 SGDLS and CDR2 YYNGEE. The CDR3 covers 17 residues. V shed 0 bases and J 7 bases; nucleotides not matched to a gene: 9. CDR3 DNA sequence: TGTGCCAGCAGCGTAGTGATTAGCGGGGGGGGGAGGAATGAGCAGTTCTTC. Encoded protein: CASSVVISGGGRNEQFF. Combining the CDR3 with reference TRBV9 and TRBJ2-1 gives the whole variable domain DSGVTQTPKHLITATGQRVTLRCSPRSGDLSVYWYQQSLDQGLQFLIQYYNGEERAKGNILERFSAQQFPDLHSELNLSSLELGDSALYFCASSVVISGGGRNEQFFGPGTRLTVL.